The 12 T cell receptor beta chains below were found in one sample sequenced in a study of CD8 T cells in Susac syndrome. Reverse transcription of about 0.5 to 1 ug RNA used random hexamers. TCRdb fed the immunoSEQ multiplex PCR reads into MiXCR, producing one record per CDR3 protein. Of 150,000 to 200,000 distinct CDR3 sequences detected, about 93% appear once; the ten largest clones hold around 0.14%. The sequenced sample consisted of CD4+ T cells from PBMCs. The receptors stem from a human donor in good health.

The chain joins TRBV29-1 to TRBJ1-2; D is ambiguous. Trimming took 0 bases from V and 4 from J, leaving 12 bases between them. From germline, CDR1 is SQVTM and CDR2 ANQGSEA. The CDR3 is 14 residues long. The CDR3 here is CSVEEDQEVYGYTF. The CDR3 bases are TGCAGCGTTGAAGAGGACCAGGAGGTCTATGGCTACACCTTC.

V usage is TRBV28 and J usage is TRBJ2-1, with 12 bases lining up with TRBD2. Trimming removed 6 bases from V and 8 bases from J; junction bases left unmatched: 8. This CDR3 spans 15 amino acids. Germline V gives CDR1 MDHEN, CDR2 SYDVKM. CDR3 region: CASSSTSGGFYEQFF. CDR3 bases: TGTGCCAGCAGCTCAACTAGCGGGGGGTTCTATGAGCAGTTCTTC.

This chain uses TRBV9 with TRBJ2-5, with TRBD2 identical over 8 bases. The CDR3 is 17 residues long. V trimming: 4 bases; J trimming: 4 bases; junction bases outside the gene matches: 15. Germline V lookup: CDR1 SGDLS, CDR2 YYNGEE. CDR3 DNA: TGTGCCAGCAGCCCCCAAGCGGCCGGGAGGGGAGGAGAGACCCAGTACTTC. Translation gives CASSPQAAGRGGETQYF.

The V and J genes are TRBV7-9 and TRBJ1-2; D gene ambiguous. Germline CDR1 and CDR2: SEHNR and FQNEAQ (reference sequence). The CDR3 is 12 residues long. Trimming took off 8 bases at V and 2 bases at J, with 9 bases between the two ends. The CDR3 DNA reads TGTGCCAGCGGCGGGCAGAACTATGGCTACACCTTC. Protein product: CASGGQNYGYTF.

The chain is built from TRBV6-2 or TRBV6-3 and TRBJ1-1, with a possible D match to TRBD1 (6 bases). Germline V gene lookup returns CDR1 MNHEY and CDR2 SVGEGT. Between the trimmed V and J ends, which lost 6 bases and 1 base, there was a span of 9 bases. The CDR3 contains 13 residues. The CDR3 region has the DNA TGTGCCAGCAGCGGACAGTCGAACACTGAAGCTTTCTTT. Protein product: CASSGQSNTEAFF.

V is TRBV7-3 and J is TRBJ2-5; 9 nucleotides agree with TRBD2. The CDR3 loop spans 16 amino acids. Germline-derived CDR1 and CDR2 are SGHTA and FQGTGA. V was pared by 5 bases and J by 3 bases, with 10 bases of the junction left unmatched. The CDR3 sequence is CASSPSGVAGEETQYF. CDR3 sequence (DNA): TGTGCCAGCAGCCCATCGGGGGTAGCGGGGGAAGAGACCCAGTACTTC.

The chain joins TRBV29-1 to TRBJ1-2; D not certain. Looked up from germline, CDR1 is SQVTM and CDR2 is ANQGSEA. Trimming shortened V by 1 base and J by 4 bases, and 13 bases separated the two germline ends. The CDR3 consists of 14 residues. CDR3 amino acids: CSVEGSGRSYGYTF. CDR3 coding DNA: TGCAGCGTTGAAGGGAGCGGCAGATCCTATGGCTACACCTTC.

The chain couples TRBV23-1 to TRBJ1-5; no firm D call. TRBV23-1 is an open reading frame, and its role is uncertain. The CDR3 runs 13 residues. V dropped 2 bases and J dropped 5 bases, with 7 bases sitting between them. The CDR3 coding sequence is TGCGCCAGCAGTCAAAGTGGTGATCAGCCCCAGCATTTT. Translation: CASSQSGDQPQHF.

The rearrangement joins TRBV6-2 or TRBV6-3 to TRBJ1-1; D might be TRBD1 (5 bases). V was shortened by 9 bases and J by 1 base, with 6 bases between the two germline ends. Germline CDR1 reads MNHEY; CDR2 reads SVGEGT. The CDR3 is 11 amino acids. In DNA form, the CDR3 reads TGTGCCAGTCAGGGGAACACTGAAGCTTTCTTT. This gives the protein CASQGNTEAFF.

The V gene is TRBV12-3 or TRBV12-4, the J gene TRBJ2-7; TRBD2 matches 8 bases. The CDR3 length is 16 residues. The junction had 16 bases not matched to a gene; V was cut back by 4 bases and J by 8 bases. CDR3 sequence: CASSSSRTSGPGKQYF. The CDR3 DNA reads as TGTGCCAGCAGTTCCTCACGAACTAGCGGCCCAGGGAAGCAGTACTTC.

The chain combines TRBV29-1 with TRBJ1-4; D remains unclear. Germline CDR1 SQVTM, CDR2 ANQGSEA. V was pared by 4 bases and J by 8 bases, with 8 bases between. CDR3 size: 11 residues. The CDR3 nucleotides are TGCAGCGTTGGCACTGGGGAAAAACTGTTTTTT. Its translation is CSVGTGEKLFF.

The gene calls are TRBV6-7 and TRBJ2-5, with TRBD2 identical over 9 bases. TRBV6-7 is an ORF, and what it does is uncertain. The CDR3 length is 15 residues. The V and J ends lost 9 bases and 1 base, in that order; junction bases with no gene match: 9. CDR3 residues: CARRASGTIQETQYF. CDR3 bases: TGTGCCAGAAGGGCTAGCGGGACGATCCAAGAGACCCAGTACTTC.